This T cell receptor beta chain was observed in a study of T cells in Graves' hyperthyroidism and ophthalmopathy. Study summary: Sampling of peripheral blood happened at initial diagnosis, prior to any treatment. Study conclusions and caveats: Peripheral blood also featured most of the thyroid clonotypes expanded above 0.001. The model anticipated ophthalmopathy a median around 6 months pre-onset.

Comment on this clonotype: Its antigen is not known.

This CDR3 contains 13 residues. Germline loops: CDR1 SGHRS, CDR2 YFSETQ. The ends were cut back, 2 bases at V and 6 bases at J, with 11 bases in the middle. The CDR3 regions of TCR beta were amplified from RNA transcripts. The primer set for the first-round RT-PCR of the TCR CDR3 was HTBI. TCRdb reanalysed the multiplex PCR reads using MiXCR and keeps one entry per CDR3 protein. The top ten clones hold 8% to 9% of a sample with about 840,000 distinct CDR3 sequences, about 38% of them seen once. The chain is built from TRBV5-1 and TRBJ1-1; no definite D call. This clonotype originated in a man between 18 and 29 years old with Graves' hyperthyroidism. Sequencing used blood. DNA of the CDR3: TGCGCCAGCAGCTTTGAGGGCGTCCCTGAAGCTTTCTTT. Translated, it gives CASSFEGVPEAFF.